The present T cell receptor (beta chain) was sequenced within a study of cytomegalovirus exposure and HLA in healthy donors. Trimming took 6 bases from V and 6 from J, leaving 21 bases between them. This CDR3 region has 15 residues. The germline gives CDR1 SQVTM, CDR2 ANQGSEA. The PCR was carried out with 60 Vbeta primers and 13 Jbeta primers. Using immunoSEQ multiplex PCR, the repertoire was profiled, and TCRdb retains in-frame clones only, with some absent. The table has 150,000 or so clones, 80% seen once. The sequence was obtained from a man in his fifties or sixties in good health and CMV-seronegative. The sequenced sample consisted of PBMCs. V is TRBV29-1 and J is TRBJ1-5, with D possibly being TRBD1 (6 bases). In DNA form, the CDR3 reads TGCAGCGTAGGAACAGGGTTTGGGGCCGGTCAGCCCCAGCATTTT. This codes for CSVGTGFGAGQPQHF.